The next 24 T cell receptor beta chains were all read from a single sample in a study of T cell repertoires in cytomegalovirus infection. TCRdb used MiXCR to reprocess the reads, holding one entry per CDR3 protein. The sample lists some 180,000 distinct CDR3 sequences, about 17% occurring once. Material for sequencing was CD8+ T cells from PBMCs. The receptors were gathered from a human donor in good health (CMV status not recorded). Some clones in this sample may be carry-over from other donors' samples.

On this clonotype: A read error may produce the germline difference seen at one junction end. The chain combines TRBV7-3 with TRBJ2-7; D remains ambiguous. The germline CDR1 and CDR2 sequences are SGHTA and FQGTGA. The CDR3 length is 16 residues. This chain's CDR3 is CASSYLGQVASYEQYF. DNA of the CDR3: TGTGCCAGCAGCTACCTGGGTCAGGTCGCCTCCTATGAGCAGTACTTC.

This clonotype was seen more than once but under ten times. The chain has TRBV7-6 and TRBJ1-2; D call uncertain. The length of the CDR3 is 14 residues. V was pared by 1 base and J by 7 bases, with 13 bases between. Germline-derived CDR1 and CDR2 are SGHVS and FNYEAQ. CDR3 loop: CASSLGGEGSGYTF. The CDR3 bases are TGTGCCAGCAGCTTAGGCGGGGAGGGAAGTGGCTACACCTTC.

The V and J genes are TRBV5-6 and TRBJ1-1; a possible D gene is TRBD1 (6 bases). This CDR3 contains 16 residues. Germline CDR1 is SGHDT and CDR2 is YYEEEE. V was trimmed by 0 bases and J by 6 bases, leaving 18 bases between them. The CDR3 DNA is TGTGCCAGCAGCTTGGCTAGTTGGGGGGCAACAGCTGAAGCTTTCTTT. Translation gives CASSLASWGATAEAFF.

This clonotype has more than one count but fewer than ten. The chain combines TRBV7-2 with TRBJ1-2, with 8 bases identical to TRBD1. CDR3 size: 18 residues. V gave up 0 bases and J gave up 8 bases; unmatched junction bases: 17. Germline V gene data show CDR1 as SGHTA and CDR2 as FQGNSA. The CDR3 DNA is TGTGCCAGCAGCTTAGCCTCCACGAGCAGGGGGCCTCTACGGGGCTACACCTTC. Its translation: CASSLASTSRGPLRGYTF.

This clonotype was found a few times. The rearrangement links TRBV6-2 or TRBV6-3 to TRBJ2-7, with D possibly matching TRBD1 (5 bases). V was trimmed by 4 bases and J by 5 bases, leaving 12 bases between them. CDR1 and CDR2 (germline): MNHEY, SVGEGT. This CDR3 is built from 13 residues. DNA of the CDR3: TGTGCCAGCAGTTTCAGGGTTCTCGACGAGCAGTACTTC. Protein sequence: CASSFRVLDEQYF.

The chain couples TRBV12-3 or TRBV12-4 to TRBJ1-1, with 7 bases identical to TRBD1. V dropped 1 base and J dropped 3; count of bases not matched to a gene: 5. This CDR3 is built from 15 residues. DNA for the CDR3: TGTGCCAGCAGTTTAGGTGGAGGGGGCCACACTGAAGCTTTCTTT. Translated: CASSLGGGGHTEAFF.

The chain couples TRBV2 to TRBJ2-7; 8 bases match TRBD2. Per germline, CDR1 SNHLY and CDR2 FYNNEI. The CDR3 is 16 residues long. Unmatched junction bases numbered 11, after V lost 7 bases and J lost 0 bases. CDR3 sequence (DNA): TGTGCCAGCACCCCAGGGGTACTAGCGGTCTCCTACGAGCAGTACTTC. Amino acid sequence: CASTPGVLAVSYEQYF.

The table lists this clonotype with a count of one. The V call is TRBV4-1, the J call TRBJ2-7; 8 positions agree with TRBD1. CDR1 is MGHRA, CDR2 YSYEKL, per germline. The V and J ends lost 0 bases and 7 bases, in that order; junction bases with no gene match: 8. The CDR3 contains 15 residues. The CDR3 DNA reads TGCGCCAGCAGCCAAGATCGGCAGGGGGCGAGGGAGCAGTACTTC. Encoded protein: CASSQDRQGAREQYF.

The genes are TRBV6-1 and TRBJ2-5; D remains ambiguous. Germline V CDR1 and CDR2: MNHNS, SASEGT. CDR3 length: 16 amino acids. V shed 10 bases and J shed 0 bases, with 21 bases lying between them. The CDR3 here is CATIRSESHYQETQYF. The CDR3, as DNA: TGTGCCACCATTAGAAGTGAATCTCACTACCAAGAGACCCAGTACTTC.

Here the CDR3 DNA reads TGCAGTGCTAGAGTAGCCAGTCCTGAAGCTTTCTTT. Protein: CSARVASPEAFF. The V call is TRBV20-1, the J call TRBJ1-1, with D hard to call. The CDR3 consists of 12 residues. Trimming cost V 1 base and J 6 bases, with 9 bases left between them. Germline values: CDR1 DFQATT, CDR2 SNEGSKA (reference sequence).

This rearrangement joins TRBV7-2 to TRBJ2-1, with TRBD2 matching 12 bases. CDR1 SGHTA and CDR2 FQGNSA come from the germline V gene. V gave up 4 bases and J gave up 4 bases; unmatched junction bases: 8. This CDR3 has 17 residues. The CDR3 loop is CASSWGLAGFNYNEQFF. The CDR3 region has the DNA TGTGCCAGCAGCTGGGGACTAGCGGGCTTTAATTACAATGAGCAGTTCTTC.

This clonotype was seen more than once but under ten times. This chain connects TRBV7-9 to TRBJ1-1; TRBD1 matches at 8 bases. CDR3 length equals 14 residues. Looked up from germline, CDR1 is SEHNR and CDR2 is FQNEAQ (reference sequence). V trimming: 6 bases; J trimming: 1 base; junction bases outside the gene matches: 4. CDR3 in DNA: TGTGCCAGCAGGGCCGGGACAGGGAACACTGAAGCTTTCTTT. This codes for CASRAGTGNTEAFF.

The gene calls are TRBV12-3 or TRBV12-4 and TRBJ2-5; 12 nucleotides align to TRBD2. This CDR3 comprises 16 residues. V shed 6 bases and J 0 bases; nucleotides not matched to a gene: 5. CDR3 residues: CASRPLAGGDQETQYF. CDR3 in DNA: TGTGCCAGCAGACCCCTAGCGGGGGGGGACCAAGAGACCCAGTACTTC.

V gene TRBV15 combines with J gene TRBJ2-3, with 7 nucleotides matching TRBD1. From germline, CDR1 is LNHNV and CDR2 YYDKDF (reference sequence). J gave up 4 bases and V 0 bases, and 7 bases lay outside the gene matches. The CDR3 is made up of 16 amino acids. The CDR3, as DNA: TGTGCCACCAGCAGAGAAAAGGGGGCGCCCCCAGATACGCAGTATTTT. Protein product: CATSREKGAPPDTQYF.

The CDR3: CASSYGLAGITDTQYF. In DNA form, the CDR3 reads TGTGCCAGCAGTTACGGACTAGCGGGGATCACAGATACGCAGTATTTT. This chain links TRBV6-2 or TRBV6-3 with TRBJ2-3; 12 bases match TRBD2. CDR3 size: 16 residues. V shed 2 bases, J shed 2 bases, and the junction held 2 bases outside the gene matches. Germline CDR1 is MNHEY and CDR2 is SVGEGT.

The chain couples TRBV12-3 or TRBV12-4 to TRBJ2-5; a possible D gene is TRBD1 (5 bases). The CDR3 spans 13 residues. Trimming removed 7 bases at V and 2 bases at J, with 11 bases between. The CDR3 DNA sequence: TGTGCCAGCACCCCTACAGGACAAGAGACCCAGTACTTC. Amino acid sequence: CASTPTGQETQYF.

The table lists this clonotype with a few counts. The chain employs TRBV28 and TRBJ2-1, with D tentatively TRBD1 (6 bases). The CDR3 spans 15 residues. Germline CDR1 reads MDHEN; CDR2 reads SYDVKM. V was trimmed by 3 bases and J by 4 bases, leaving 13 bases between them. DNA for the CDR3: TGTGCCAGCAGTTTCTTGGACAGCCCTTACAATGAGCAGTTCTTC. This sequence encodes CASSFLDSPYNEQFF. Full variable domain (missing parts from reference TRBV28 and TRBJ2-1): DVKVTQSSRYLVKRTGEKVFLECVQDMDHENMFWYRQDPGLGLRLIYFSYDVKMKEKGDIPEGYSVSREKKERFSLILESASTNQTSMYLCASSFLDSPYNEQFFGPGTRLTVL.

This clonotype was counted between two and nine times. The rearrangement joins TRBV7-9 to TRBJ2-5, with TRBD2 matching 8 bases. The J segment lost 1 base and the V segment lost 1 base, leaving 11 bases of the junction unmatched. CDR1 is SEHNR and CDR2 is FQNEAQ in the germline V gene (reference sequence). CDR3 size: 18 residues. In DNA form, the CDR3 reads TGTGCCAGCAGCTTAGGGGACGGAGCGGGGGCCTTCCAAGAGACCCAGTACTTC. As protein: CASSLGDGAGAFQETQYF. The full variable domain, rest sourced from reference TRBV7-9 and TRBJ2-5, is DTGVSQNPRHKITKRGQNVTFRCDPISEHNRLYWYRQTLGQGPEFLTYFQNEAQLEKSRLLSDRFSAERPKGSFSTLEIQRTEQGDSAMYLCASSLGDGAGAFQETQYFGPGTRLLVL.

This chain uses TRBV13 with TRBJ2-7; 9 bases fit TRBD1. The length of the CDR3 is 14 residues. V lost 6 bases, J lost 6 bases, and 9 bases stayed unmatched. Germline V gene sequence: CDR1 PRHDT, CDR2 FYEKMQ (reference sequence). The CDR3 region is CASSLDRGLGEQYF. Here the CDR3 DNA reads TGTGCCAGCAGTTTGGACAGGGGCCTCGGCGAGCAGTACTTC.

The J gene is TRBJ2-1, the V gene TRBV20-1; D gene unclear. The germline V gene encodes CDR1 DFQATT and CDR2 SNEGSKA (reference sequence). V was cut by 2 bases and J by 8 bases, with 10 bases left in between. This CDR3 is built from 12 residues. CDR3 nucleotide sequence: TGCAGTGCTAGATGGCAGTATCATGAGCAGTTCTTC. This translates into CSARWQYHEQFF.

This clonotype was picked up a small number of times. The J gene is TRBJ2-6, the V gene TRBV10-1; 9 bases map to TRBD1. Germline values: CDR1 WNHNN, CDR2 SYGVQD (reference sequence). V lost 10 bases, J lost 0 bases, and 13 bases stayed unmatched. This CDR3 contains 18 residues. The CDR3 sequence: CAIRTGTGFYSGANVLTF. The CDR3 DNA reads TGCGCCATCCGGACCGGGACAGGGTTCTACTCTGGGGCCAACGTCCTGACTTTC.

The genes are TRBV28 and TRBJ1-1; D is unresolved. This CDR3 is 15 amino acids long. Germline lookup yields CDR1 MDHEN and CDR2 SYDVKM. Trimming stripped 3 bases from V and 0 bases from J, with 11 bases between. CDR3 sequence: CASSFAGDMNTEAFF. CDR3 nucleotides: TGTGCCAGCAGTTTCGCGGGAGACATGAACACTGAAGCTTTCTTT.

J is TRBJ2-7 and V is TRBV7-3; TRBD2 is a possible D gene (7 bases). The germline V and J ends were trimmed by 5 bases and 3 bases, with 17 bases remaining between them. The CDR3 sequence is 15 residues long. In germline, CDR1 is SGHTA, CDR2 FQGTGA. As DNA, the CDR3 is TGTGCCAGCAGCCTGGTGGCGGGGGCAATCTACGAGCAGTACTTC. Protein sequence: CASSLVAGAIYEQYF.

This clonotype was observed a few times. V usage is TRBV4-1 and J usage is TRBJ2-2; tentatively, D is TRBD1 (6 bases). V shed 1 base and J shed 4 bases, with 10 bases lying between them. Germline loops: CDR1 MGHRA, CDR2 YSYEKL. This CDR3 has 15 amino acids. The CDR3 sequence: CASSQGAGATGELFF. The CDR3 DNA reads as TGCGCCAGCAGCCAAGGGGCAGGGGCCACCGGGGAGCTGTTTTTT.